One TCR beta chain is described in this entry. J lost 6 bases, V lost 0 bases, and 9 bases had no gene match. From germline, CDR1 is SGHRS and CDR2 YFSETQ. This CDR3 has 17 amino acids. These data are taken from a study of blood T cell repertoires in COVID-19. About the research overall: T cells, B-cell-depleted T cells, or PBMCs provided the cDNA or gDNA that served as material.

Per the authors' pipeline: The authors estimated nucleated cell counts from reference gene primer amplification. Only in-frame clones appear in the TCRdb table, and some are missing; sequencing was by immunoSEQ multiplex PCR. V, J and clone size are taken as reported in that table, and D and trimming were inferred from the DNA itself. This table holds around 120,000 clones, almost 80% found once. The sample taken for sequencing was peripheral blood. The V and J genes are TRBV5-1 and TRBJ2-5; 12 bases are shared with TRBD2. The receptor's source is a human donor in a cohort sampled during active COVID-19. Here the CDR3 reads CASSLVLAGGTAKTQYF. The CDR3 DNA is TGCGCCAGCAGCTTGGTACTAGCGGGAGGAACTGCAAAGACCCAGTACTTC.